This T cell receptor (beta chain) stems from a study of OX40 agonist ivuxolimab in advanced cancers. Whole-study context: Partial responses were achieved by three patients, one with hepatocellular carcinoma and two with cutaneous melanoma.

Blood got drawn at baseline, again on cycle 4 day 1, and then on cycle 7 day 1. Assay used: immunoSEQ multiplex PCR; TCRdb lists only in-frame clones, some missing. The sample shows more than 50,000 clones, roughly 83% of them seen only once. Germline assignment: CDR1 MNHNS and CDR2 SASEGT. Losses at the gene ends were 2 bases for V and 11 bases for J; bases not matched to a gene: 23. CDR3 length: 18 residues. The chain has TRBV6-1 and TRBJ2-5; TRBD2 agrees at 7 bases. This TCR came from an adult with an advanced solid tumor such as melanoma, head and neck, liver or kidney cancer. Sequencing was performed on CD4+ or CD8+ T cells sorted from blood, taken in a trial of the OX40 agonist ivuxolimab. In DNA form, the CDR3 reads TGTGCCAGCAGTGAATATCCACCCAGTGGGACTACCCTCAAAGAGCAGTACTTC. Protein product: CASSEYPPSGTTLKEQYF.